The 30 T cell receptor beta chains below come from one sample, sequenced in a study of blood T cell repertoires in COVID-19. Using immunoSEQ multiplex PCR, the repertoire was profiled, and TCRdb retains in-frame clones only, with some absent. Among under 250,000 clones, roughly 85% were seen once, and the ten largest hold approximately 5%. Sequencing was carried out using peripheral blood. The receptors stem from a man over 45 with COVID-19, enrolled during active disease.

This clone appeared a single time. The genes are TRBV19 and TRBJ2-1; 11 bases map to TRBD1. This CDR3 contains 15 residues. CDR1 and CDR2 (germline): LNHDA, SQIVND (reference sequence). The junction had 4 bases not matched to a gene; V was cut back by 7 bases and J by 2 bases. CDR3 DNA: TGTGCCAGTACCCCGGGACAGGGGGCCTACAATGAGCAGTTCTTC. Residues: CASTPGQGAYNEQFF.

Only a few counts were recorded for this clone. The chain has TRBV4-2 and TRBJ1-1; D is ambiguous. This CDR3 is 16 amino acids long. Germline assignment: CDR1 LGHNA and CDR2 YNFKEQ. Trimming stripped 0 bases from V and 2 bases from J, with 13 bases between. The chain's CDR3 is CASSQDSSASNTEAFF. The CDR3 nucleotides are TGTGCCAGCAGCCAAGATAGTTCCGCGTCTAACACTGAAGCTTTCTTT.

The chain has TRBV27 and TRBJ2-3; tentative D call: TRBD2 (5 bases). Between the trimmed V and J ends, which lost 5 bases and 5 bases, there was a span of 17 bases. This CDR3 comprises 15 residues. Per the germline V gene, CDR1 is MNHEY and CDR2 is SMNVEV (reference sequence). The CDR3 DNA follows: TGTGCCAGCAGTAACACTAGGTTTTCTATAGATACGCAGTATTTT. Its protein product is CASSNTRFSIDTQYF.

The chain links TRBV5-4 to TRBJ2-2; TRBD1 matches 11 bases. CDR1 is SGHNT and CDR2 is YYREEE in the germline V gene (reference sequence). The V and J ends lost 4 bases and 6 bases, in that order; junction bases with no gene match: 5. The CDR3 totals 15 residues. CDR3 in amino acids: CASSNGQGAPGELFF. CDR3 nucleotides: TGTGCCAGCAGCAATGGACAGGGGGCGCCCGGGGAGCTGTTTTTT.

The chain joins TRBV18 to TRBJ1-2; 12 bases fit TRBD1. V was pared by 3 bases and J by 8 bases, with 4 bases of the junction left unmatched. The CDR3 has 14 residues. Germline V lookup: CDR1 KGHSH, CDR2 LQKENI. In DNA form, the CDR3 reads TGTGCCAGCTCACCTTCCGGGACAGGGGGCGGCTACACCTTC. Its protein is CASSPSGTGGGYTF.

This chain's CDR3 is CASSPSGEEGYTF. The CDR3 nucleotides are TGTGCCAGCAGCCCCTCTGGTGAGGAAGGCTACACCTTC. The chain is built from TRBV5-6 and TRBJ1-2, with D uncertain. This CDR3 has 13 amino acids. Trimming pared 4 bases from V and 8 bases from J, leaving 15 bases between. Germline CDR1 and CDR2: SGHDT and YYEEEE.

The V call is TRBV5-1, the J call TRBJ1-2; tentatively, D is TRBD1 (6 bases). CDR3 length: 14 amino acids. V gave up 3 bases and J gave up 0 bases, with 9 bases separating them. Germline CDR1 SGHRS, CDR2 YFSETQ. This chain's CDR3 is CASSSGQTNYGYTF. The CDR3 DNA is TGCGCCAGCAGCTCAGGACAGACTAACTATGGCTACACCTTC.

The CDR3 DNA reads TGTGCCAGCAAACCGGACACAAGCACAGATACGCAGTATTTT. It translates to CASKPDTSTDTQYF. The chain couples TRBV2 to TRBJ2-3; TRBD1 is a possible D gene (5 bases). Looked up from germline, CDR1 is SNHLY and CDR2 is FYNNEI. This CDR3 spans 14 amino acids. Trimming took off 7 bases at V and 0 bases at J, with 11 bases between the two ends.

The gene calls are TRBV4-3 and TRBJ2-2; 10 nucleotides line up with TRBD1. CDR3 size: 16 residues. Trimming cost V 4 bases and J 7 bases; bases outside gene matches: 9. Germline V gene data show CDR1 as LGHNA and CDR2 as YSLEER. The CDR3 loop reads CASSPLGQGDGGELFF. For the CDR3, the DNA is TGCGCCAGCAGCCCCCTAGGACAGGGGGATGGCGGGGAGCTGTTTTTT.

V and J are TRBV5-4 and TRBJ1-1; D unresolved. Per germline, CDR1 SGHNT and CDR2 YYREEE (reference sequence). This CDR3 spans 15 amino acids. Trimming left V 2 bases short and J 2 bases short, with 13 bases between. The CDR3: CASSLIRSPNTEAFF. The DNA for the CDR3 is TGTGCCAGCAGCTTAATTAGAAGCCCAAACACTGAAGCTTTCTTT.

This clone was seen more than once but under ten times. The V call is TRBV19, the J call TRBJ1-6; D ambiguous. The germline CDR1 and CDR2 sequences are LNHDA and SQIVND (reference sequence). V was pared by 7 bases and J by 11 bases, with 15 bases between. The CDR3 runs 13 residues. The CDR3 sequence is CASTPTRGAPLHF. CDR3 coding DNA: TGTGCCAGTACTCCGACTCGGGGTGCACCCCTCCACTTT.

The chain couples TRBV4-2 to TRBJ1-5; D unresolved. The CDR3 consists of 14 residues. Germline V CDR1 and CDR2: LGHNA, YNFKEQ. Trimming stripped 0 bases from V and 7 bases from J, with 10 bases between. This chain's CDR3 is CASSQDEGLQPQHF. As DNA, the CDR3 is TGTGCCAGCAGCCAAGATGAGGGTCTCCAGCCCCAGCATTTT.

The chain has TRBV27 and TRBJ2-5; TRBD2 matches at 9 bases. Germline V CDR1 and CDR2: MNHEY, SMNVEV (reference sequence). The CDR3 is 16 amino acids. Unmatched junction bases numbered 10, after V lost 3 bases and J lost 5 bases. CDR3: CASSFLVSGGFETQYF. CDR3 in DNA: TGTGCCAGCAGTTTTTTAGTCAGCGGGGGGTTTGAGACCCAGTACTTC.

This clone was observed a handful of times. The chain has TRBV12-2 and TRBJ2-3; TRBD2, the table's D call, was not compared with the DNA. TRBV12-2 is recorded as a pseudogene. This CDR3 has 20 amino acids. The CDR3: CASRPYAHGLASMRTDTQYF. The CDR3 nucleotides are TGTGCAAGTCGCCCCTATGCCCACGGACTAGCGAGTATGAGGACAGATACGCAGTATTTT.

This chain connects TRBV6-4 to TRBJ1-6; 8 bases agree with TRBD1. In germline, CDR1 is MRHNA, CDR2 SNTAGT. J was trimmed by 4 bases and V by 3 bases; bases with no gene match: 5. This CDR3 contains 16 residues. CDR3 coding DNA: TGTGCCAGCAGTGAGGGACAGGCTAATTATAATTCACCCCTCCACTTT. Translated: CASSEGQANYNSPLHF.

The chain joins TRBV2 to TRBJ2-4; D remains unclear. Trimming took 1 base from V and 3 from J, leaving 7 bases between them. CDR3 size: 14 residues. Germline-derived CDR1 and CDR2 are SNHLY and FYNNEI. CDR3 amino acids: CASSEVGYKNIQYF. The CDR3 DNA sequence: TGTGCCAGCAGTGAAGTCGGTTACAAAAACATTCAGTACTTC.

The chain couples TRBV30 to TRBJ1-6, with D possibly being TRBD1 (5 bases). Trimming removed 3 bases from V and 5 bases from J, with 23 bases in between. Germline CDR1 is GTSNPN and CDR2 is SVGIG (reference sequence). The CDR3 runs to 18 residues. CDR3 bases: TGTGCCTGGAGCGCAAACACAGGCCGAATAAATAATAATTCACCCCTCCACTTT. Protein sequence: CAWSANTGRINNNSPLHF.

The chain has TRBV3-1 (or the pseudogene TRBV3-2) and TRBJ1-4; no reliable D call. Between the trimmed V and J ends, which lost 0 bases and 4 bases, there was a span of 12 bases. The length of the CDR3 is 16 residues. The germline CDR1 and CDR2 sequences are LGHDT and YNNKEL (reference sequence). This CDR3 is CASSQEYRVLNEKLFF. As DNA, the CDR3 is TGTGCCAGCAGCCAAGAGTATCGGGTCCTTAATGAAAAACTGTTTTTT.

This rearrangement joins TRBV4-1 to TRBJ1-3; TRBD1 aligns across 8 bases. CDR1 and CDR2 from the germline V gene are MGHRA and YSYEKL. This CDR3 is 18 amino acids long. V dropped 3 bases and J dropped 3; count of bases not matched to a gene: 13. In nucleotides, the CDR3 is TGCGCCAGCAGCCAGGGAGGCAGGGGGCGCAGATATGGAAACACCATATATTTT. It codes for CASSQGGRGRRYGNTIYF.

This chain links TRBV7-3 with TRBJ2-1, with 7 bases that match TRBD2. J lost 2 bases, V lost 1 base, and 8 bases had no gene match. Germline-derived CDR1 and CDR2 are SGHTA and FQGTGA. The length of the CDR3 is 17 residues. For the CDR3, the DNA is TGTGCCAGCAGCTTAATCCCGTTAGGGACTACCTACAATGAGCAGTTCTTC. Its translation is CASSLIPLGTTYNEQFF.

The CDR3 region is CASSQADREHEQYF. In nucleotides, the CDR3 is TGTGCCAGCAGCCAAGCGGACAGGGAGCACGAGCAGTACTTC. The chain employs TRBV3-1 (or the pseudogene TRBV3-2) and TRBJ2-7; 8 bases are shared with TRBD1. The CDR3 loop spans 14 amino acids. With 1 base clipped from V and 5 bases from J, the junction kept 4 bases outside the gene matches. Germline V gene data show CDR1 as LGHDT and CDR2 as YNNKEL (reference sequence).

Of note for this clone: The junction does not match germline at one end; this may be a read error. This chain uses TRBV2 with TRBJ2-1; TRBD2 agrees at 8 bases. The CDR3 contains 12 residues. CDR1 and CDR2 (germline): SNHLY, FYNNEI. CDR3 sequence reads: CASSEGGTRALF. For the CDR3, the DNA is TGTGCCAGCAGTGAGGGTGGGACTAGGGCCCTCTTC.

This CDR3 reads CASSLPGAGTDTQYF. The CDR3 DNA reads TGCGCCAGCAGCCTCCCGGGTGCCGGCACAGATACGCAGTATTTT. This chain links TRBV4-1 with TRBJ2-3; D gene unclear. CDR3 size: 15 residues. Germline V gives CDR1 MGHRA, CDR2 YSYEKL. Trimming left V 4 bases short and J 1 base short, with 12 bases between.

The chain recombines TRBV14 with TRBJ1-5, with 9 bases that match TRBD1. The CDR3 length is 20 residues. The V segment lost 4 bases and the J segment 6 bases; nucleotides outside the gene matches: 22. Per the germline V gene, CDR1 is SGHDN and CDR2 is FVKESK. The CDR3 spells CASSLARDRDNGERGQPQHF. CDR3 bases: TGTGCCAGCAGCCTGGCCCGGGACAGGGATAATGGTGAACGGGGTCAGCCCCAGCATTTT.

This chain connects TRBV2 to TRBJ1-5, with D unclear. The CDR3 is 15 residues long. Trimming removed 0 bases at V and 2 bases at J, with 8 bases between. CDR1 is SNHLY and CDR2 is FYNNEI in the germline V gene. The CDR3 nucleotides are TGTGCCAGCAGTGAAGCTTTGGGCCGCAATCAGCCCCAGCATTTT. Encoded protein: CASSEALGRNQPQHF. The full variable domain, completed using reference TRBV2 and TRBJ1-5, is EPEVTQTPSHQVTQMGQEVILRCVPISNHLYFYWYRQILGQKVEFLVSFYNNEISEKSEIFDDQFSVERPDGSNFTLKIRSTKLEDSAMYFCASSEALGRNQPQHFGDGTRLSIL.

The V call is TRBV5-4, the J call TRBJ1-4, with D possibly being TRBD1 (6 bases). V shed 4 bases and J shed 6 bases, with 19 bases lying between them. Germline V gene lookup returns CDR1 SGHNT and CDR2 YYREEE (reference sequence). This CDR3 contains 16 residues. CDR3: CASSVYEQGEYEKLFF. In DNA form, the CDR3 reads TGTGCCAGCAGCGTCTATGAACAGGGAGAGTATGAAAAACTGTTTTTT. Full variable domain (outside the CDR3, taken from reference TRBV5-4 and TRBJ1-4): ETGVTQSPTHLIKTRGQQVTLRCSSQSGHNTVSWYQQALGQGPQFIFQYYREEENGRGNFPPRFSGLQFPNYSSELNVNALELDDSALYLCASSVYEQGEYEKLFFGSGTQLSVL.

The rearrangement joins TRBV3-1 (or the pseudogene TRBV3-2) to TRBJ2-7, with D possibly TRBD1 on 6 matching bases. This CDR3 region has 12 residues. The V end was cut by 4 bases, the J end by 3 bases, with 7 bases between. Germline loops: CDR1 LGHDT, CDR2 YNNKEL (reference sequence). CDR3 sequence reads: CASSPTGYEQYF. The CDR3 DNA reads TGTGCCAGCAGCCCGACAGGCTACGAGCAGTACTTC.

The CDR3 protein is CASSPGGGFSGNTIYF. CDR3 coding DNA: TGTGCCAGCAGCCCCGGGGGGGGATTCTCTGGAAACACCATATATTTT. The chain combines TRBV9 with TRBJ1-3; D may be TRBD1 (5 bases). Per germline, CDR1 SGDLS and CDR2 YYNGEE. Trimming pared 4 bases from V and 0 bases from J, leaving 14 bases between. This CDR3 has 16 amino acids.

This sequence joins TRBV4-3 and TRBJ2-1, with TRBD2 identical over 8 bases. Losses at the gene ends were 0 bases for V and 5 bases for J; bases not matched to a gene: 12. CDR3 length equals 18 residues. Per germline, CDR1 LGHNA and CDR2 YSLEER. For the CDR3, the DNA is TGCGCCAGCAGCCAAGAGGGCCCCATGGTAGCGGGGAACAATGAGCAGTTCTTC. As protein: CASSQEGPMVAGNNEQFF.

This rearrangement joins TRBV5-8 to TRBJ1-5; 9 bases agree with TRBD1. The J segment lost 2 bases and the V segment lost 3 bases, leaving 3 bases of the junction unmatched. The CDR3 is made up of 15 amino acids. CDR1 and CDR2 (germline): SGHTS, YDEGEE. This chain's CDR3 is CASSYRDRGNQPQHF. CDR3 coding DNA: TGTGCCAGCAGCTACCGGGACAGGGGCAATCAGCCCCAGCATTTT.